This is a list of T cell receptor beta chains from one sample in a study of OX40 agonist ivuxolimab in advanced cancers. Sequenced by immunoSEQ multiplex PCR; TCRdb stores in-frame clones only, minus some. This table holds around 46,000 clones, approximately 86% found once. Sequencing was performed on CD4+ or CD8+ T cells sorted from blood, taken in a trial of the OX40 agonist ivuxolimab. The receptors were gathered from an adult with an advanced solid tumor such as melanoma, head and neck, liver or kidney cancer. Both conserved end residues are part of each CDR3. A D gene is named only where the DNA matches it firmly. Size tells how often a clone was seen (once, few, many) or the class of an expanded clone, and some rows leave it out.

DNA: TGTGCCAGCAGCTCCCAGATATCCTACGAGCAGTACTTC
CDR3: CASSSQISYEQYF
J: TRBJ2-7
size: .
D: .
V: TRBV7-9

DNA: TGTGCCAGCAGTGAAGTCGGGACAGCAAACATCATTCCCCAGCATTTT
CDR3: CASSEVGTANIIPQHF
J: TRBJ1-5
size: .
D: TRBD1
V: TRBV2

DNA: TGTGCCAGCACTGCCCCGCTGAACACTGAAGCTTTCTTT
CDR3: CASTAPLNTEAFF
J: TRBJ1-1
size: .
D: .
V: TRBV5-6

DNA: TGCGCCAGCAGCCCCGGGACAGGGGGGCAAGAGACCCAGTACTTC
CDR3: CASSPGTGGQETQYF
J: TRBJ2-5
size: .
D: TRBD1
V: TRBV5-1

DNA: TGTGCCAGCAGCGTAGAGGGGGGGACTACCAACCTTAATGAGCAGTTCTTC
CDR3: CASSVEGGTTNLNEQFF
J: TRBJ2-1
size: .
D: .
V: TRBV9

DNA: TGTGCCAGCAGCTATAAGACAGGGGAATATCCAGATACGCAGTATTTT
CDR3: CASSYKTGEYPDTQYF
J: TRBJ2-3
size: .
D: TRBD1
V: TRBV7-9

DNA: TGTGCCAGCAGCCCCCAGGGCCGGGAGCTGTTTTTT
CDR3: CASSPQGRELFF
J: TRBJ2-2
size: .
D: .
V: TRBV9

DNA: TGCGCCAGCAGCCAAGATGGGGAGGGCCTCAATCAGCCCCAGCATTTT
CDR3: CASSQDGEGLNQPQHF
J: TRBJ1-5
size: .
D: .
V: TRBV4-1

DNA: TGTGCCAGCAGCGTAGCAAGGTCCGGGAGCGGGGGCCCCACAGATACGCAGTATTTT
CDR3: CASSVARSGSGGPTDTQYF
J: TRBJ2-3
size: .
D: TRBD2
V: TRBV9

DNA: TGTGCCAGCAGCCAAGGGGGGACCCTATCCTACGAGCAGTACTTC
CDR3: CASSQGGTLSYEQYF
J: TRBJ2-7
size: once
D: .
V: TRBV5-6

DNA: TGTGCCAGCAGCTTAGAGGCAGGGAGCACTGAAGCTTTCTTT
CDR3: CASSLEAGSTEAFF
J: TRBJ1-1
size: .
D: .
V: TRBV11-2

DNA: TGTGCCAGTAGTACGTCCGACAGGGGGCTAGATAATGAAAAACTGTTTTTT
CDR3: CASSTSDRGLDNEKLFF
J: TRBJ1-4
size: .
D: TRBD1
V: TRBV19

DNA: TGTGCCAGCAGCTTAGGATTGAGGGGAGGGGATCAGCCCCAGCATTTT
CDR3: CASSLGLRGGDQPQHF
J: TRBJ1-5
size: .
D: .
V: TRBV7-9

DNA: TGTGCCAGCAGCTTGGGGGAAACCTACGAGCAGTACTTC
CDR3: CASSLGETYEQYF
J: TRBJ2-7
size: .
D: .
V: TRBV7-6

DNA: TGTGCCAGCAGTTACTCGGACGAGGCTTACTACGAGCAGTACTTC
CDR3: CASSYSDEAYYEQYF
J: TRBJ2-7
size: once
D: .
V: TRBV6-5

DNA: TGTGCCAGCAGGGGGACAGGGGGCGGCTCACCCCTCCACTTT
CDR3: CASRGTGGGSPLHF
J: TRBJ1-6
size: .
D: TRBD1
V: TRBV7-9

DNA: TGCGCCAGCAGCCAAGTGCGGGACCGGGAGCTGTTTTTT
CDR3: CASSQVRDRELFF
J: TRBJ2-2
size: once
D: .
V: TRBV4-1

DNA: TGTGCCAGCAGTTACGGTGAACAGGGGGAATGGGAGACCCAGTACTTC
CDR3: CASSYGEQGEWETQYF
J: TRBJ2-5
size: .
D: TRBD1
V: TRBV6-5

DNA: TGTGCCAGCAGTCTCCATCCAATGGACCCTCTCTACACTGAAGCTTTCTTT
CDR3: CASSLHPMDPLYTEAFF
J: TRBJ1-1
size: .
D: .
V: TRBV27

DNA: TGTGCCACCGGGGAGGGACCTGAAGCTTTCTTT
CDR3: CATGEGPEAFF
J: TRBJ1-1
size: .
D: .
V: TRBV2

DNA: TGCGCCAGCAGCCCCGACCTGGATATCGGGGATTCACCCCTCCACTTT
CDR3: CASSPDLDIGDSPLHF
J: TRBJ1-6
size: .
D: .
V: TRBV4-1

DNA: TGTGCCAGCAGCTTGGCCGGGGGCGAGGACTTAAATTATGGCTACACCTTC
CDR3: CASSLAGGEDLNYGYTF
J: TRBJ1-2
size: .
D: .
V: TRBV5-5

DNA: TGTGCCAGTAGTATCATAGGGGGCGGGAACACCGGGGAGCTGTTTTTT
CDR3: CASSIIGGGNTGELFF
J: TRBJ2-2
size: once
D: TRBD1
V: TRBV19

DNA: TGTGCCAGTACCATTACAGGGGGGCCTTTCGGCGGCTACACCTTC
CDR3: CASTITGGPFGGYTF
J: TRBJ1-2
size: .
D: TRBD1
V: TRBV19

DNA: TGTGCCAGCAGTGAATATGTCTGGGCGGACAGAAGACTCTATAGCAATCAGCCCCAGCATTTT
CDR3: CASSEYVWADRRLYSNQPQHF
J: TRBJ1-5
size: .
D: .
V: TRBV6-1

DNA: TGTGCCAGCAGCCGGCTTGATACCTTTGAAGCTTTCTTT
CDR3: CASSRLDTFEAFF
J: TRBJ1-1
size: .
D: .
V: TRBV14

DNA: TGCGCCAGCAGCTTCACGGGTGGGCGGGAGCAGTTCTTC
CDR3: CASSFTGGREQFF
J: TRBJ2-1
size: .
D: .
V: TRBV5-1

DNA: TGTGCCAGCAGTCGTATTCTGACGGGACAGGGCTTACCTGAGCAGTTCTTC
CDR3: CASSRILTGQGLPEQFF
J: TRBJ2-1
size: .
D: TRBD1
V: TRBV27

DNA: TGTGCCAGCAGCACCCAACAGGGGGCTTGGGACATGGATCCGCATTACGAGCAGTACTTC
CDR3: CASSTQQGAWDMDPHYEQYF
J: TRBJ2-7
size: once
D: .
V: TRBV21-1

DNA: TGTGCCAGCAGTTACGGGACAGGGCCAGAGACCCAGTACTTC
CDR3: CASSYGTGPETQYF
J: TRBJ2-5
size: .
D: TRBD1
V: TRBV6-5

DNA: TGCGCCAGCAGCCATCCCCGGGAGAGCTCCTACAATGAGCAGTTCTTC
CDR3: CASSHPRESSYNEQFF
J: TRBJ2-1
size: .
D: .
V: TRBV4-1

DNA: TGCGCCAGCAGCCACCTCACGGACAGGGGGAGCACCGGGGAGCTGTTTTTT
CDR3: CASSHLTDRGSTGELFF
J: TRBJ2-2
size: .
D: TRBD1
V: TRBV4-1

DNA: TGTGCCAGCATTAAATCCGGGACAGGGGGTTTACTTAACTATGGCTACACCTTC
CDR3: CASIKSGTGGLLNYGYTF
J: TRBJ1-2
size: .
D: TRBD1
V: TRBV2

DNA: TGTGCCAGCAGTCAAGGACAGGGGGTGATCTACACCTTC
CDR3: CASSQGQGVIYTF
J: TRBJ1-2
size: .
D: TRBD1
V: TRBV28

DNA: TGTGCCAGCAGCTTAGCTGCTGACTACACCTTC
CDR3: CASSLAADYTF
J: TRBJ1-2
size: .
D: .
V: TRBV7-9

DNA: TGTGCCAGCACGGGGGATTCCTACGAGCAGTACTTC
CDR3: CASTGDSYEQYF
J: TRBJ2-7
size: medium-sized
D: .
V: TRBV6-5

DNA: TGTGCCAGCAGCGTAGGGGAGGGGGTTTCACCCCTCCACTTT
CDR3: CASSVGEGVSPLHF
J: TRBJ1-6
size: .
D: .
V: TRBV9